The next 13 T cell receptor beta chains were all read from a single sample in a study of T-cell memory formation after mild COVID-19. A single record per CDR3 protein comes from TCRdb applying MiXCR to the 5' RACE reads. Here the sample spans 210,000 or so distinct CDR3 sequences, roughly a tenth being singletons. The sample comprised PBMCs or a T cell subset sorted from them (not recorded which). The receptors derive from a man aged 18 to 29 who had mild COVID-19 (a few samples of this study predate the infection). Cell type and time point are not known.

J is TRBJ2-1 and V is TRBV24-1; 12 bases align to TRBD1. Germline CDR1 reads KGHDR; CDR2 reads SFDVKD. The CDR3 is 17 residues long. With V trimmed by 4 bases and J by 3 bases, 6 bases remained unmatched. CDR3 in amino acids: CATSERGQGADYNEQFF. DNA of the CDR3: TGTGCCACCAGTGAACGGGGACAGGGGGCTGACTACAATGAGCAGTTCTTC.

This chain joins TRBV24-1 and TRBJ2-2; tentatively, D is TRBD1 (6 bases). Trimming removed 1 base from V and 10 bases from J, with 9 bases in between. Germline V gives CDR1 KGHDR, CDR2 SFDVKD. This CDR3 has 13 residues. CDR3 sequence: CATSDLQGVELFF. The CDR3 DNA is TGTGCCACCAGTGATTTACAGGGTGTGGAGCTGTTTTTT.

This clonotype was recorded a few times. This chain connects TRBV21-1 to TRBJ2-2. TRBV21-1 is listed as a pseudogene. The CDR3 runs 11 residues. CDR3 sequence reads: CASSSPGELFF. The CDR3 nucleotides are TGTGCCAGCAGCAGTCCCGGGGAGCTGTTTTTT.

V usage is TRBV5-4 and J usage is TRBJ2-5; 8 bases map to TRBD2. This CDR3 is 16 amino acids long. The trim removed 4 bases at V and 1 base at J, leaving 9 bases unmatched. The germline CDR1 and CDR2 sequences are SGHNT and YYREEE (reference sequence). The CDR3 nucleotides are TGTGCCAGCAGCACCCCCGGGGGGGGGGTCCAAGAGACCCAGTACTTC. Its translation is CASSTPGGGVQETQYF.

This sequence joins TRBV6-6 and TRBJ2-7; TRBD2 matches at 10 bases. CDR1 MNHNY and CDR2 SVGAGI come from the germline V gene (reference sequence). The length of the CDR3 is 16 residues. The J segment lost 2 bases and the V segment lost 2 bases, leaving 6 bases of the junction unmatched. The CDR3 region has the DNA TGTGCCAGCAGTTACGGTAGCGGGGGGCTGGCCTACGAGCAGTACGTC. Protein product: CASSYGSGGLAYEQYV.

This rearrangement joins TRBV7-9 to TRBJ1-2; D unclear. With 1 base removed from V and 6 bases from J, the gap between germline ends came to 6 bases. The CDR3 covers 12 residues. Germline V lookup: CDR1 SEHNR, CDR2 FQNEAQ (reference sequence). CDR3 region: CASSLGPDGYTF. Here the CDR3 DNA reads TGTGCCAGCAGCTTAGGTCCTGATGGCTACACCTTC. Drawing the rest from reference TRBV7-9 and TRBJ1-2, the complete variable domain is DTGVSQNPRHKITKRGQNVTFRCDPISEHNRLYWYRQTLGQGPEFLTYFQNEAQLEKSRLLSDRFSAERPKGSFSTLEIQRTEQGDSAMYLCASSLGPDGYTFGSGTRLTVV.

This clonotype was recorded many times. Here the CDR3 reads CASSSRTPGTEAFF. The CDR3 DNA sequence: TGTGCCAGCAGCTCCAGGACCCCGGGCACTGAAGCTTTCTTT. The chain carries TRBV7-9 and TRBJ1-1, with D unresolved. Per germline, CDR1 SEHNR and CDR2 FQNEAQ (reference sequence). This CDR3 spans 14 amino acids. Trimming removed 4 bases at V and 4 bases at J, with 13 bases between.

V usage is TRBV5-1 and J usage is TRBJ2-5; 9 nucleotides agree with TRBD2. J lost 5 bases, V lost 0 bases, and 5 bases had no gene match. This CDR3 region has 15 residues. Germline V CDR1 and CDR2: SGHRS, YFSETQ. The CDR3 DNA sequence: TGCGCCAGCAGCTTGGAGGGCACTAGCGGGGAGACCCAGTACTTC. Translation gives CASSLEGTSGETQYF.

This clonotype was detected a few times. The chain links TRBV7-6 to TRBJ1-6; D unclear. This CDR3 contains 15 residues. Between the trimmed V and J ends, which lost 4 bases and 9 bases, there was a span of 16 bases. CDR1 SGHVS and CDR2 FNYEAQ come from the germline V gene. CDR3 coding DNA: TGTGCCAGCAGCTCGGTCCCCTGGCGGAGTTCACCCCTCCACTTT. Translation gives CASSSVPWRSSPLHF.

This clonotype turned up a few times. The CDR3 here is CASSSSAGVRQYV. In DNA form, the CDR3 reads TGTGCCAGCAGTTCCTCAGCGGGGGTTCGGCAGTACGTC. The V and J genes are TRBV28 and TRBJ2-7, with 8 bases fitting TRBD2. V lost 4 bases, J lost 9 bases, and 8 bases stayed unmatched. This CDR3 spans 13 amino acids. Per the germline V gene, CDR1 is MDHEN and CDR2 is SYDVKM.

The chain joins TRBV7-9 to TRBJ1-1, with a tentative D call TRBD1 (5 bases). Trimming removed 5 bases at V and 3 bases at J, with 16 bases between. Germline lookup yields CDR1 SEHNR and CDR2 FQNEAQ (reference sequence). The CDR3 is 15 amino acids. CDR3 nucleotides: TGTGCCAGCAGCCCGAAGGGGAGGGGAGACACTGAAGCTTTCTTT. It specifies CASSPKGRGDTEAFF.

This chain links TRBV14 with TRBJ2-5; D is perhaps TRBD1 or TRBD2 (5 bases each). Trimming stripped 5 bases from V and 1 base from J, with 8 bases between. The CDR3 is 13 amino acids. Per germline, CDR1 SGHDN and CDR2 FVKESK. CDR3: CASSKGTQETQYF. The CDR3 coding sequence is TGTGCCAGCAGCAAAGGGACCCAAGAGACCCAGTACTTC.

V gene TRBV6-5 combines with J gene TRBJ2-4; maybe TRBD2 (5 bases). The CDR3 consists of 15 residues. Germline CDR1 and CDR2: MNHEY and SVGAGI. Trimming took 5 bases from V and 10 from J, leaving 21 bases between them. The CDR3 protein is CASSPTAGRARIQYF. The CDR3 DNA reads as TGTGCCAGCAGTCCCACCGCGGGCAGAGCAAGAATTCAGTACTTC.